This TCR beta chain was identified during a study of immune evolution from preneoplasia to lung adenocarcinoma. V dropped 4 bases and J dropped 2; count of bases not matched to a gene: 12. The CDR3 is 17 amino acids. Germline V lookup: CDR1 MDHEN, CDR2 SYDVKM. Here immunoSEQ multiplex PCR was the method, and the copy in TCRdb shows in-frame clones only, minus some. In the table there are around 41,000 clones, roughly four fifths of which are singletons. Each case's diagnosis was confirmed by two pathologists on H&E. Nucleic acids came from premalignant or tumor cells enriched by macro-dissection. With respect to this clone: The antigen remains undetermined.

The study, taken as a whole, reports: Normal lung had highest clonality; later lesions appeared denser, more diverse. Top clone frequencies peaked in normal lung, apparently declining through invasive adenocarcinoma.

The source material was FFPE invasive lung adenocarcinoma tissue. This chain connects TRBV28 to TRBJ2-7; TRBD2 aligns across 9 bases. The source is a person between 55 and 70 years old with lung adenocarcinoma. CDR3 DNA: TGTGCCAGCAGTTCCAGCCGGGGCGGGAGGGCTGCCTACGAGCAGTACTTC. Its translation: CASSSSRGGRAAYEQYF.